One T cell receptor (beta chain) is described in this entry. What it binds is unknown. Clones were read by immunoSEQ multiplex PCR, and TCRdb kept only the in-frame ones, dropping some. The repertoire holds about 350,000 clones, with approximately 85% as singletons. The data stem from a study of Ad26.COV2.S vaccination and SARS-CoV-2 variants. Findings of the study overall: Vaccinees showed greater spike-specific TCR breadth than placebo recipients. Using TCR breadth and depth analyses may have led to underestimated total T cell responses.

Treatment described: some 20 received Ad26.COV2.S at low or high dose, single or two shots; about 5 received placebo; per-sample allocation not given. Day 63 after the first vaccine or placebo injection was the time point for sampling. The starting material was peripheral blood, obtained in a trial of Ad26.COV2.S vaccine versus placebo. This sequence was found in a person aged 18-60 years who received the Ad26.COV2.S COVID-19 vaccine or a placebo.

The CDR3 nucleotides are TGTGCCAGCAGCCCATTAGCGGGAGGGCCCCTTTCAGATACGCAGTATTTT. This gives the protein CASSPLAGGPLSDTQYF. The chain employs TRBV9 and TRBJ2-3; 11 nucleotides agree with TRBD2. This CDR3 has 17 amino acids. CDR1 is SGDLS and CDR2 is YYNGEE in the germline V gene. Trimming removed 4 bases from V and 4 bases from J; junction bases left unmatched: 11.